This T cell receptor (beta chain) was observed in a study of shared T cell receptors in the human thymus. Sequencing used immunoSEQ multiplex PCR; TCRdb keeps in-frame clones, though not all of them. Among about 380,000 clones listed, about 95% were seen once. Germline values: CDR1 MNHEY, CDR2 SMNVEV (reference sequence). Trimming pared 5 bases from V and 2 bases from J, leaving 15 bases between. The CDR3 contains 15 residues. Sequencing input: thymocytes. This sequence joins TRBV27 and TRBJ1-1; D perhaps matches TRBD1 (6 bases). The clonotype comes from a human donor. CDR3 region: CASSQLGGPNTEAFF. The DNA of the CDR3 is TGTGCCAGCAGTCAACTCGGGGGCCCAAACACTGAAGCTTTCTTT.